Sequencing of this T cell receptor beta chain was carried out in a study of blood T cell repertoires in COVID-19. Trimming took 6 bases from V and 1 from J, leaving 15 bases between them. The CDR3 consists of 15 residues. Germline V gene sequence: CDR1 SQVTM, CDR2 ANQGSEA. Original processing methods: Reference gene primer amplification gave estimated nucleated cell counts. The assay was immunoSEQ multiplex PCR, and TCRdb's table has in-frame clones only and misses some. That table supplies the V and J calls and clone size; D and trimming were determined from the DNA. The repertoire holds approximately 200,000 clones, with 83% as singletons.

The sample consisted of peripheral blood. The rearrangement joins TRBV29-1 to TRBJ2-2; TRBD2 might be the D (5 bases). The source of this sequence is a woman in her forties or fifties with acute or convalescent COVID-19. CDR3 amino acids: CSVSSGLGNTGELFF. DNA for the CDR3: TGCAGCGTCTCAAGCGGTTTAGGGAACACCGGGGAGCTGTTTTTT.